What follows are 15 T cell receptor beta chains derived from one specimen sequenced in a study of shared clonotypes between healthy human individuals. Here immunoSEQ multiplex PCR was the method, and the copy in TCRdb shows in-frame clones only, minus some. Of around 690,000 clones listed, around 91% are singletons. Sequencing was carried out using memory CD8+ T cells from PBMCs. Subset described: CD45RO+ cells pooled with CCR7-negative TemRA cells. These receptors originate from a man younger than 35 in good health. Some clones in this sample may be carry-over from other donors' samples.

Turning to this clone: This specimen includes other DNA sequences encoding the same CDR3. For the CDR3, the DNA is TGTGCCAGCAGCCAAGCAGTGTACGAGCAGTACTTC. Translating it yields CASSQAVYEQYF. The chain recombines TRBV14 with TRBJ2-7; no firm D call. The CDR3 contains 12 residues. Germline lookup yields CDR1 SGHDN and CDR2 FVKESK. The V gene lost 1 base and the J gene lost 4 bases, with 5 bases spanning the gap.

As to this clone: Compared with germline, one end of the junction differs, possibly owing to a read error. This chain connects TRBV11-3 to TRBJ2-2; D possibly matches TRBD1 or TRBD2 (5 bases each). The CDR3 is made up of 16 amino acids. The germline gives CDR1 SGHNT, CDR2 YENEEA. Here the CDR3 reads CASTTTGVGNPGELFF. Written as DNA, the CDR3 is TGTGCCAGCACGACTACAGGCGTAGGGAACCCCGGGGAGCTGTTTTTT. The entire variable domain, with the rest obtained from reference TRBV11-3 and TRBJ2-2, is as follows: EAGVVQSPRYKIIEKKQPVAFWCNPISGHNTLYWYLQNLGQGPELLIRYENEEAVDDSQLPKDRFSAERLKGVDSTLKIQPAELGDSAVYLCASTTTGVGNPGELFFGEGSRLTVL.

As DNA, the CDR3 is TGTGCCAGCAGCTTCCGTAGCGGGACAAGCTCCTACGAGCAGTACTTC. Translating it yields CASSFRSGTSSYEQYF. V and J are TRBV7-9 and TRBJ2-7, with 8 bases fitting TRBD2. Germline-derived CDR1 and CDR2 are SEHNR and FQNEAQ (reference sequence). V trimming: 3 bases; J trimming: 0 bases; junction bases outside the gene matches: 7. The CDR3 is made up of 16 amino acids.

The rearrangement uses TRBV6-1 and TRBJ2-3, with TRBD2 matching 13 bases. The germline V gene has CDR1 MNHNS and CDR2 SASEGT. The CDR3 has 15 amino acids. V was clipped by 6 bases and J by 3 bases; unmatched bases: 3. The CDR3 sequence: CASRRTSGSTDTQYF. DNA of the CDR3: TGTGCCAGCAGGAGGACTAGCGGGAGTACAGATACGCAGTATTTT.

This CDR3 is CASSPRDGKGYGYTF. The CDR3 DNA is TGTGCCAGCAGCCCCCGGGACGGGAAAGGGTATGGCTACACCTTC. The chain has TRBV7-2 and TRBJ1-2; TRBD1 might be the D (5 bases). CDR1 SGHTA and CDR2 FQGNSA come from the germline V gene. The CDR3 runs to 15 residues. With 5 bases removed from V and 5 bases from J, the gap between germline ends came to 18 bases.

This clone was recorded only once. This sequence joins TRBV5-6 and TRBJ1-1; 11 bases are a match to TRBD1. The V gene's germline CDR1 is SGHDT and CDR2 YYEEEE. The junction had 13 bases not matched to a gene; V was cut back by 4 bases and J by 5 bases. CDR3 length equals 17 residues. The DNA of the CDR3 is TGTGCCAGCAGCGACCCGTTAGGACAGGGGGCAAGGACTGAAGCTTTCTTT. It is translated as CASSDPLGQGARTEAFF.

This clone showed up just once. The chain uses TRBV10-2 and TRBJ2-7; 8 bases map to TRBD2. Germline lookup yields CDR1 WSHSY and CDR2 SAAADI. This CDR3 is 17 amino acids long. Trimming took 4 bases from V and 1 from J; bases not matched to a gene: 12. This CDR3 is CASSGRGKLAVSYEQYF. CDR3 nucleotides: TGCGCCAGCAGTGGCCGGGGGAAACTAGCGGTATCCTACGAGCAGTACTTC.

Turning to this clone: A junction boundary mismatches the germline segment, possibly from a read error. The chain carries TRBV5-5 and TRBJ2-7, with D tentatively TRBD1 or TRBD2 (5 bases each). The CDR3 has 12 amino acids. The germline V gene has CDR1 SGHKS and CDR2 YYEKEE (reference sequence). The CDR3 bases are TGTGCCAGCAGATTGGGGGTTTACGAGCAGTACTTC. It is translated as CASRLGVYEQYF.

This clone was observed at least ten times. The sample holds other DNA sequences that translate to the same CDR3. The chain has TRBV4-1 and TRBJ2-5, with D maybe TRBD2 (6 bases). Trimming shortened V by 2 bases and J by 5 bases, and 27 bases separated the two germline ends. This CDR3 region has 19 residues. The V gene's germline CDR1 is MGHRA and CDR2 YSYEKL. As DNA, the CDR3 is TGCGCCAGCAGCCAATACACTGCAGCGGGCGAGACGAACCGTGAGACCCAGTACTTC. It encodes CASSQYTAAGETNRETQYF.

The J gene is TRBJ2-1, the V gene TRBV6-1, with 12 bases matching TRBD1. CDR3 length: 15 amino acids. V shed 4 bases, J shed 4 bases, and the junction held 2 bases outside the gene matches. Germline CDR1 MNHNS, CDR2 SASEGT. CDR3 coding DNA: TGTGCCAGCAGTGGGGACAGGGGGCTTTACAATGAGCAGTTCTTC. Amino acids: CASSGDRGLYNEQFF.

The V call is TRBV19, the J call TRBJ2-7, with unresolved D. The length of the CDR3 is 11 residues. Germline V gives CDR1 LNHDA, CDR2 SQIVND (reference sequence). Trimming removed 10 bases at V and 6 bases at J, with 13 bases between. Written as DNA, the CDR3 is TGTGCCACCATGGGAAGGGTCGAGCAGTACTTC. Its protein product is CATMGRVEQYF.

The chain carries TRBV28 and TRBJ2-5; D remains ambiguous. The V end lost 3 bases, the J end lost 5 bases, and 13 bases lay between the germline ends. In germline, CDR1 is MDHEN, CDR2 SYDVKM. The CDR3 covers 14 residues. CDR3 in amino acids: CASSFNLLGETQYF. The CDR3 DNA sequence: TGTGCCAGCAGTTTTAACCTCCTGGGGGAGACCCAGTACTTC.

V and J are TRBV6-1 and TRBJ2-7; TRBD2 aligns across 7 bases. This CDR3 is built from 14 residues. V was clipped by 0 bases and J by 4 bases; unmatched bases: 3. Germline CDR1 reads MNHNS; CDR2 reads SASEGT. This CDR3 reads CASSEAWGGYEQYF. The CDR3 nucleotides are TGTGCCAGCAGTGAAGCTTGGGGGGGGTACGAGCAGTACTTC.

V and J are TRBV9 and TRBJ1-2; D ambiguous. This CDR3 has 15 residues. V lost 7 bases, J lost 0 bases, and 16 bases lay in between. The V gene's germline CDR1 is SGDLS and CDR2 YYNGEE. The CDR3: CASGPDGSSNYGYTF. CDR3 nucleotide sequence: TGTGCCAGCGGACCGGACGGATCCTCTAACTATGGCTACACCTTC.

The chain carries TRBV28 and TRBJ2-3, with 12 bases aligning to TRBD2. The CDR3 totals 14 residues. Trimming took 9 bases from V and 3 from J; bases not matched to a gene: 4. Looked up from germline, CDR1 is MDHEN and CDR2 is SYDVKM. The DNA of the CDR3 is TGTGCCAGTGCGCTAGCGGGAGGGACAGATACGCAGTATTTT. Its protein product is CASALAGGTDTQYF.